The 25 T cell receptor beta chains listed next were all sequenced from one sample in a study of OX40 agonist ivuxolimab in advanced cancers. Generated by immunoSEQ multiplex PCR, the TCRdb table keeps only in-frame clones and is missing some. Here the sample spans over 50,000 clones, 75% to 90% being singletons. The source material was CD4+ or CD8+ T cells sorted from blood, sampled in a trial of the OX40 agonist ivuxolimab. These receptor sequences come from an adult with an advanced solid tumor such as melanoma, head and neck, liver or kidney cancer.

The rearrangement uses TRBV12-5 and TRBJ1-5; 10 bases line up with TRBD1. The CDR3 runs to 16 residues. Trimming took 3 bases from V and 3 from J; bases not matched to a gene: 5. Germline lookup yields CDR1 LGHNT and CDR2 FRNRAP. The CDR3, as DNA: TGTGCTAGTGGTTTAACGGACAGGGGGGACAATCAGCCCCAGCATTTT. This translates into CASGLTDRGDNQPQHF.

This sequence joins TRBV6-5 and TRBJ1-3, with D tentatively TRBD1 (6 bases). Trimming removed 0 bases from V and 5 bases from J, with 14 bases in between. This CDR3 has 16 amino acids. Germline V lookup: CDR1 MNHEY, CDR2 SVGAGI. The CDR3 is CASSYSGGASRNTIYF. DNA of the CDR3: TGTGCCAGCAGTTACTCGGGGGGCGCAAGTAGAAACACCATATATTTT.

V is TRBV2 and J is TRBJ2-1, with TRBD2 as a possible D gene (5 bases). Deletions cut 4 bases from V and 9 bases from J, with 19 bases between. Germline assignment: CDR1 SNHLY and CDR2 FYNNEI. The CDR3 sequence is 15 residues long. The DNA of the CDR3 is TGTGCCAGCAGTGTAAGAGCAACCTCGAGGGCTGAGCAGTTCTTC. Translation gives CASSVRATSRAEQFF.

Concerning this clone itself: Germline and junction disagree at one end, which may indicate a read error. The chain uses TRBV5-1 and TRBJ1-5; D may be TRBD1 (5 bases). This CDR3 comprises 13 residues. Germline lookup yields CDR1 SGHRS and CDR2 YFSETQ. The CDR3, as DNA: TGCGCCAGCAGCCACGAGGGGAATCAACCCCAGCATTTT. Residues: CASSHEGNQPQHF.

CDR3 in DNA: TGTGCCAGCAGTGTACGGGGTATACCGCCTGGGGCCAACGTCCTGACTTTC. Translated: CASSVRGIPPGANVLTF. V is TRBV6-1 and J is TRBJ2-6; D may be TRBD2 (5 bases). Germline CDR1 MNHNS, CDR2 SASEGT. This CDR3 is built from 17 residues. V lost 4 bases to trimming and J lost 2 bases, with 15 bases between them.

This chain uses TRBV2 with TRBJ2-5; 8 bases fit TRBD2. CDR1 and CDR2 (germline): SNHLY, FYNNEI. The CDR3 runs 14 residues. V gave up 6 bases and J gave up 1 base; unmatched junction bases: 4. CDR3 protein: CASRPGTSQETQYF. CDR3 sequence (DNA): TGTGCCAGCAGGCCCGGGACTAGCCAAGAGACCCAGTACTTC. Complete variable domain (other parts from reference TRBV2 and TRBJ2-5): EPEVTQTPSHQVTQMGQEVILRCVPISNHLYFYWYRQILGQKVEFLVSFYNNEISEKSEIFDDQFSVERPDGSNFTLKIRSTKLEDSAMYFCASRPGTSQETQYFGPGTRLLVL.

The chain links TRBV20-1 to TRBJ2-7, with no clear D. With 6 bases removed from V and 2 bases from J, the gap between germline ends came to 8 bases. The CDR3 is 11 residues long. Germline CDR1 reads DFQATT; CDR2 reads SNEGSKA (reference sequence). CDR3 amino acids: CSAMPTYEQYF. For the CDR3, the DNA is TGCAGTGCAATGCCTACCTACGAGCAGTACTTC.

This clone was found once. The chain links TRBV5-1 to TRBJ1-3; 9 bases agree with TRBD1. The CDR3 contains 16 residues. V gave up 0 bases and J gave up 0 bases; unmatched junction bases: 1. CDR1 and CDR2 from the germline V gene are SGHRS and YFSETQ. The CDR3 reads CASSLAGQGSGNTIYF. CDR3 DNA: TGCGCCAGCAGCTTGGCGGGACAGGGCTCTGGAAACACCATATATTTT.

This chain links TRBV27 with TRBJ2-7, with 9 positions matching TRBD1. Trimming took 5 bases from V and 7 from J; bases not matched to a gene: 9. Germline lookup yields CDR1 MNHEY and CDR2 SMNVEV (reference sequence). This CDR3 is built from 14 residues. CDR3 nucleotides: TGTGCCAGCAGTGCCGGGACAGGGTCGTGGGAGCAGTACTTC. This sequence encodes CASSAGTGSWEQYF.

The gene calls are TRBV6-5 and TRBJ2-7, with a tentative D call TRBD2 (6 bases). Deletions cut 4 bases from V and 7 bases from J, with 14 bases between. Germline CDR1 reads MNHEY; CDR2 reads SVGAGI. The CDR3 loop spans 13 amino acids. CDR3: CASSSNGRGEQYF. For the CDR3, the DNA is TGTGCCAGCAGTTCAAACGGTCGGGGGGAGCAGTACTTC.

The rearrangement joins TRBV6-5 to TRBJ2-4; D remains unclear. Germline V gene lookup returns CDR1 MNHEY and CDR2 SVGAGI. V lost 5 bases to trimming and J lost 0 bases, with 11 bases between them. The length of the CDR3 is 15 residues. Here the CDR3 reads CASSPTYLAKNIQYF. In DNA form, the CDR3 reads TGTGCCAGCAGTCCGACTTACCTAGCCAAAAACATTCAGTACTTC.

This sequence joins TRBV28 and TRBJ1-1; D unresolved. Trimming removed 6 bases from V and 6 bases from J, with 11 bases in between. This CDR3 is 12 amino acids long. Germline V CDR1 and CDR2: MDHEN, SYDVKM. The CDR3 reads CASRLLISEAFF. The CDR3 bases are TGTGCCAGCAGGTTGCTAATCTCTGAAGCTTTCTTT.

A word on this clone: Within the sample, other DNA sequences also encode this same CDR3. The rearrangement links TRBV7-2 to TRBJ1-5; D call uncertain. The V and J ends lost 5 bases and 7 bases respectively, with 18 bases between them. This CDR3 has 15 residues. CDR1 and CDR2 from the germline V gene are SGHTA and FQGNSA. The CDR3 reads CASSQSTFMAQPQHF. For the CDR3, the DNA is TGTGCCAGCAGCCAGTCGACCTTCATGGCCCAGCCCCAGCATTTT.

J is TRBJ2-1 and V is TRBV6-5, with 10 bases lining up with TRBD2. Trimming took 3 bases from V and 4 from J; bases not matched to a gene: 3. Germline CDR1 and CDR2: MNHEY and SVGAGI. The CDR3 is 15 residues long. The CDR3 loop is CASSYSSGGYNEQFF. CDR3 in DNA: TGTGCCAGCAGTTATTCTAGCGGGGGTTACAATGAGCAGTTCTTC.

The chain is built from TRBV2 and TRBJ1-5; perhaps TRBD1 as D (6 bases). CDR3 size: 19 residues. Germline CDR1 is SNHLY and CDR2 is FYNNEI. Trimming stripped 6 bases from V and 2 bases from J, with 26 bases between. CDR3 DNA: TGTGCCAGCAGGAACGGAGGGGACACGGGATTCCGGGGCAATCAGCCCCAGCATTTT. The encoded protein is CASRNGGDTGFRGNQPQHF.

This chain links TRBV9 with TRBJ2-1; 11 bases map to TRBD2. Trimming took 0 bases from V and 10 from J; bases not matched to a gene: 9. There are 16 residues in the CDR3. Germline V gives CDR1 SGDLS, CDR2 YYNGEE. CDR3 bases: TGTGCCAGCAGCGTAGGGAGTCTAGCGGGAGGCCAGGAGCAGTTCTTC. Translating it yields CASSVGSLAGGQEQFF. The full variable domain, completed using reference TRBV9 and TRBJ2-1, is DSGVTQTPKHLITATGQRVTLRCSPRSGDLSVYWYQQSLDQGLQFLIQYYNGEERAKGNILERFSAQQFPDLHSELNLSSLELGDSALYFCASSVGSLAGGQEQFFGPGTRLTVL.

The rearrangement joins TRBV6-1 to TRBJ1-1, with 9 bases lining up with TRBD1. Trimming at V came to 6 bases and at J to 5 bases, leaving 7 bases not matched to a gene. CDR3 length: 14 amino acids. Germline V gene lookup returns CDR1 MNHNS and CDR2 SASEGT. This CDR3 is CASSPGQGVTEAFF. The CDR3, as DNA: TGTGCCAGCAGCCCGGGACAGGGCGTTACTGAAGCTTTCTTT.

The chain uses TRBV6-1 and TRBJ1-2, with TRBD1 identical over 7 bases. J lost 10 bases, V lost 4 bases, and 9 bases had no gene match. CDR1 and CDR2 from the germline V gene are MNHNS and SASEGT. The CDR3 contains 13 residues. The CDR3: CASSGTGVSDYTF. The CDR3 nucleotides read TGTGCCAGCAGTGGTACAGGGGTCTCTGACTACACCTTC.

The CDR3 DNA follows: TGTGCCAGCAGACCCGGGACAGGAACTGGGGGGACCCAGTACTTC. Translated, it gives CASRPGTGTGGTQYF. This rearrangement joins TRBV27 to TRBJ2-5; the match to TRBD1 covers 8 bases. This CDR3 has 15 amino acids. V shed 6 bases, J shed 7 bases, and the junction held 13 bases outside the gene matches. The V gene's germline CDR1 is MNHEY and CDR2 SMNVEV (reference sequence).

The chain carries TRBV4-2 and TRBJ2-1; 10 nucleotides align to TRBD2. Germline V gene lookup returns CDR1 LGHNA and CDR2 YNFKEQ. The CDR3 is 16 residues long. The trim removed 0 bases at V and 3 bases at J, leaving 2 bases unmatched. The CDR3 here is CASSQEPSGSYNEQFF. The CDR3 DNA is TGTGCCAGCAGCCAAGAACCTAGCGGGAGCTACAATGAGCAGTTCTTC.

This chain links TRBV9 with TRBJ2-7; a possible D gene is TRBD2 (5 bases). Looked up from germline, CDR1 is SGDLS and CDR2 is YYNGEE. Trimming shortened V by 3 bases and J by 0 bases, and 22 bases separated the two germline ends. This CDR3 region has 18 residues. The CDR3 DNA sequence: TGTGCCAGCAGCGGTAGTAACTATGGGAGTCCCCTCTCCTACGAGCAGTACTTC. Encoded protein: CASSGSNYGSPLSYEQYF.

CDR3 region: CASSLVPTVSEAFF. The CDR3 nucleotides are TGTGCCAGCAGCTTAGTCCCCACAGTGAGTGAAGCTTTCTTT. This chain connects TRBV7-9 to TRBJ1-1; D unresolved. The CDR3 runs 14 residues. The V end was cut by 1 base, the J end by 7 bases, with 13 bases between. Germline V gives CDR1 SEHNR, CDR2 FQNEAQ (reference sequence).

The genes are TRBV2 and TRBJ1-5; 7 bases fit TRBD1. Trimming cost V 6 bases and J 0 bases; bases outside gene matches: 20. Germline V gene lookup returns CDR1 SNHLY and CDR2 FYNNEI. The CDR3 has 20 residues. The CDR3: CASSEDPRTGRLYSNQPQHF. The CDR3 nucleotides read TGTGCCAGCAGCGAGGACCCGCGGACAGGCCGACTCTATAGCAATCAGCCCCAGCATTTT.

This chain connects TRBV5-1 to TRBJ1-1; D unresolved. Trimming cost V 0 bases and J 2 bases, with 5 bases left between them. CDR1 is SGHRS, CDR2 YFSETQ, per germline. The CDR3 loop spans 13 amino acids. For the CDR3, the DNA is TGCGCCAGCAGCTTGGAAGTTAACACTGAAGCTTTCTTT. Protein: CASSLEVNTEAFF.

The chain uses TRBV28 and TRBJ1-1; D is unclear. Germline lookup yields CDR1 MDHEN and CDR2 SYDVKM. CDR3 length: 14 amino acids. The V and J ends lost 10 bases and 1 base respectively, with 16 bases between them. The CDR3 DNA reads as TGTGCCATCCTCCACCCCTCCCAGAACACTGAAGCTTTCTTT. This encodes CAILHPSQNTEAFF. The entire variable domain, with the rest obtained from reference TRBV28 and TRBJ1-1, is as follows: DVKVTQSSRYLVKRTGEKVFLECVQDMDHENMFWYRQDPGLGLRLIYFSYDVKMKEKGDIPEGYSVSREKKERFSLILESASTNQTSMYLCAILHPSQNTEAFFGQGTRLTVV.